Presented here are 32 T cell receptor beta chains from one specimen sequenced in a study of human T cells and chemical hapten exposure. Time point described: pre-sensitization, week 0. Noted treatment: therapeutic diphenylcyclopropenone sensitization with weekly scalp DPC. TCRdb used MiXCR to reprocess the RACE reads, holding one entry per CDR3 protein. The sample has about 85,000 distinct CDR3 sequences, 6.5% to 10% seen once. Sequences were derived from whole blood, sampled in connection with sensitization to the hapten diphenylcyclopropenone (DPC). The receptors shown here come from a middle-aged man with alopecia areata. Some clones in this sample may be carry-over from other donors' samples.

The chain is built from TRBV19 and TRBJ2-1; D not resolved. Trimming cost V 6 bases and J 0 bases, with 12 bases left between them. Germline loops: CDR1 LNHDA, CDR2 SQIVND (reference sequence). This CDR3 spans 15 amino acids. CDR3 region: CASSASRSSYNEQFF. The CDR3 DNA is TGTGCCAGTAGCGCGTCAAGGAGCTCCTACAATGAGCAGTTCTTC.

This clonotype was counted at least ten times. V and J are TRBV10-3 and TRBJ1-5; TRBD1 might be the D (6 bases). Trimming pared 6 bases from V and 1 base from J, leaving 19 bases between. In germline, CDR1 is ENHRY, CDR2 SYGVKD. The CDR3 totals 17 residues. The CDR3 DNA follows: TGTGCCATCAGCAACGCTGGGGGCGGAGGGAGCAATCAGCCCCAGCATTTT. This sequence encodes CAISNAGGGGSNQPQHF.

The chain uses TRBV1 and TRBJ2-5. TRBV1 is classified as a pseudogene. CDR3 size: 13 residues. For the CDR3, the DNA is TGCACCAGCAGCCACAATGACTTAGAGACCCAGTACTTC. Translated, it gives CTSSHNDLETQYF.

The chain carries TRBV6-2 or TRBV6-3 and TRBJ1-1, with D tentatively TRBD1 (5 bases). The V end was cut by 2 bases, the J end by 2 bases, with 6 bases between. Germline CDR1 MNHEY, CDR2 SVGEGT. The CDR3 has 13 amino acids. CDR3 nucleotide sequence: TGTGCCAGCAGTTACCGGGACAACACTGAAGCTTTCTTT. Translating it yields CASSYRDNTEAFF.

CDR3 protein: CASSLETNTEAFF. The CDR3 nucleotides read TGCGCCAGCAGCTTGGAGACAAACACTGAAGCTTTCTTT. The rearrangement joins TRBV5-1 to TRBJ1-1; D is ambiguous. Germline values: CDR1 SGHRS, CDR2 YFSETQ. V shed 0 bases and J shed 2 bases, with 5 bases lying between them. The CDR3 loop spans 13 amino acids.

This clonotype has just a few counts. This chain uses TRBV6-6 with TRBJ1-5, with a weak D call TRBD1 (6 bases). The CDR3 contains 15 residues. V was cut by 8 bases and J by 2 bases, with 16 bases left in between. Germline V CDR1 and CDR2: MNHNY, SVGAGI (reference sequence). The CDR3 nucleotides are TGTGCCAGCCATCGGACAGCCTCCGGCAATCAGCCCCAGCATTTT. Translating it yields CASHRTASGNQPQHF.

The chain uses TRBV30 and TRBJ2-5, with D perhaps matching TRBD1 (7 bases). The germline V and J ends were trimmed by 1 base and 7 bases, with 10 bases remaining between them. The CDR3 spans 12 residues. Germline CDR1 is GTSNPN and CDR2 is SVGIG (reference sequence). The CDR3 sequence: CAWSGQGGTQYF. Written as DNA, the CDR3 is TGTGCCTGGAGTGGACAGGGAGGGACCCAGTACTTC.

This clonotype was found many times. The chain couples TRBV9 to TRBJ2-3, with 9 positions matching TRBD2. The CDR3 has 17 residues. J gave up 0 bases and V 4 bases, and 9 bases lay outside the gene matches. CDR1 is SGDLS, CDR2 YYNGEE, per germline. This chain's CDR3 is CASSPARREGSTDTQYF. CDR3 nucleotides: TGTGCCAGCAGCCCCGCCCGGCGGGAGGGTAGCACAGATACGCAGTATTTT. The whole variable domain, filled in from reference TRBV9 and TRBJ2-3, reads DSGVTQTPKHLITATGQRVTLRCSPRSGDLSVYWYQQSLDQGLQFLIQYYNGEERAKGNILERFSAQQFPDLHSELNLSSLELGDSALYFCASSPARREGSTDTQYFGPGTRLTVL.

The table lists this clonotype with many counts. This rearrangement joins TRBV18 to TRBJ2-5; 8 bases line up with TRBD2. V lost 2 bases to trimming and J lost 2 bases; unmatched junction nucleotides: 16. Germline loops: CDR1 KGHSH, CDR2 LQKENI. There are 19 residues in the CDR3. Here the CDR3 DNA reads TGTGCCAGCTCACCAAGGGGCCGGATTTCTAGCGGGTCACAAGAGACCCAGTACTTC. This encodes CASSPRGRISSGSQETQYF.

The sample holds many counts of this clonotype. This chain uses TRBV12-3 or TRBV12-4 with TRBJ2-1; D unclear. This CDR3 is 11 amino acids long. V lost 1 base and J lost 10, with 5 bases in between. DNA for the CDR3: TGTGCCAGCAGTTTAGGTCAGGAGCAGTTCTTC. This encodes CASSLGQEQFF.

This clonotype showed up just a few times. This chain links TRBV6-5 with TRBJ2-5; maybe TRBD2 (6 bases). CDR3 length: 15 amino acids. The germline V gene encodes CDR1 MNHEY and CDR2 SVGAGI. V was trimmed by 2 bases and J by 4 bases, leaving 14 bases between them. CDR3 bases: TGTGCCAGCAGTTACATAGGTGGGGGGACAGAGACCCAGTACTTC. Translating it yields CASSYIGGGTETQYF.

This clonotype was counted many times. The V gene is TRBV12-3 or TRBV12-4, the J gene TRBJ2-3; a possible D gene is TRBD1 (6 bases). CDR3 length equals 14 residues. V lost 4 bases and J 3 bases, leaving 11 bases between the germline ends. The CDR3 spells CASSSGENTDTQYF. The CDR3 DNA is TGTGCCAGCAGTTCAGGGGAGAATACAGATACGCAGTATTTT.

The V and J genes are TRBV28 and TRBJ1-5; D remains ambiguous. Germline CDR1 reads MDHEN; CDR2 reads SYDVKM. The CDR3 is made up of 15 amino acids. Trimming took off 1 base at V and 0 bases at J, with 7 bases between the two ends. CDR3 DNA sequence: TGTGCCAGCAGTTTATATGGGGTTAGCAATCAGCCCCAGCATTTT. The encoded protein is CASSLYGVSNQPQHF.

The chain recombines TRBV12-3 or TRBV12-4 with TRBJ1-1, with 7 bases matching TRBD1. The CDR3 has 11 residues. The junction had 7 bases not matched to a gene; V was cut back by 6 bases and J by 12 bases. The CDR3 DNA is TGTGCCAGCAGCCCGACAGGGATCCCTTTCTTT. The encoded protein is CASSPTGIPFF.

This clonotype was detected ten times or more. This rearrangement joins TRBV20-1 to TRBJ2-2; D unresolved. Trimming shortened V by 0 bases and J by 1 base, and 6 bases separated the two germline ends. The germline gives CDR1 DFQATT, CDR2 SNEGSKA (reference sequence). The CDR3 consists of 14 residues. The CDR3 DNA follows: TGCAGTGCTAGAGATGGCAGGAACACCGGGGAGCTGTTTTTT. Its protein product is CSARDGRNTGELFF.

This sequence joins TRBV10-3 and TRBJ1-1, with D possibly being TRBD1 (6 bases). The V end was cut by 2 bases, the J end by 7 bases, with 8 bases between. Germline V gene sequence: CDR1 ENHRY, CDR2 SYGVKD. The CDR3 is 12 residues long. The CDR3 bases are TGTGCCATCAGTGAGAACAGGGATGAAGCTTTCTTT. The encoded protein is CAISENRDEAFF.

The chain recombines TRBV6-2 or TRBV6-3 with TRBJ2-3, with 14 bases identical to TRBD2. Germline CDR1 and CDR2: MNHEY and SVGEGT. Germline trimming cut 2 bases from V and 2 bases from J; bases unmatched to any gene: 12. The CDR3 totals 20 residues. The CDR3 protein is CASSYAGLAGVSGHTDTQYF. For the CDR3, the DNA is TGTGCCAGCAGTTACGCGGGACTAGCGGGAGTATCAGGGCACACAGATACGCAGTATTTT.

This clonotype was observed a single time. This sequence may be a read error, since a much larger clone differs from it by one base. In this CDR3 the conserved last residue, phenylalanine or tryptophan, is missing, so a read error is likely. The chain's CDR3 is CASIPGQGGEQYL. CDR3 in DNA: TGTGCCAGCATCCCGGGACAGGGGGGCGAGCAGTACTTA. The J gene is TRBJ2-7, the V gene TRBV6-6; 11 positions agree with TRBD1. V lost 7 bases and J lost 6; bases outside the gene matches: 5. The germline V gene has CDR1 MNHNY and CDR2 SVGAGI (reference sequence). The CDR3 loop spans 13 amino acids.

A few counts support this clonotype. CDR3 DNA sequence: TGCGCCAGCAGCGAAGCCAGCGGGAGGGCCTCAGTTGGGCAGTTCTTC. Residues: CASSEASGRASVGQFF. The V call is TRBV4-1, the J call TRBJ2-1, with TRBD2 matching 10 bases. CDR3 length equals 16 residues. Germline trimming cut 5 bases from V and 12 bases from J; bases unmatched to any gene: 16. Germline V gene sequence: CDR1 MGHRA, CDR2 YSYEKL.

This clonotype was seen repeatedly, ten times or more. The chain uses TRBV4-2 and TRBJ2-3; D remains ambiguous. Germline loops: CDR1 LGHNA, CDR2 YNFKEQ. V was cut by 0 bases and J by 1 base, with 8 bases left in between. The CDR3 runs 15 residues. The CDR3 here is CASSQELAGTDTQYF. Here the CDR3 DNA reads TGTGCCAGCAGCCAAGAGTTAGCCGGCACAGATACGCAGTATTTT.

The chain combines TRBV30 with TRBJ2-5, with 10 bases lining up with TRBD2. This CDR3 is built from 15 residues. Germline CDR1 is GTSNPN and CDR2 is SVGIG (reference sequence). The V gene end was trimmed by 4 bases and the J gene end by 5 bases; junction bases not matched to a gene: 10. CDR3 sequence: CAWKSGTSVGETQYF. The CDR3 bases are TGTGCCTGGAAATCCGGGACTAGCGTCGGTGAGACCCAGTACTTC. The whole variable domain, filled in from reference TRBV30 and TRBJ2-5, reads SQTIHQWPATLVQPVGSPLSLECTVEGTSNPNLYWYRQAAGRGLQLLFYSVGIGQISSEVPQNLSASRPQDRQFILSSKKLLLSDSGFYLCAWKSGTSVGETQYFGPGTRLLVL.

This clonotype showed up just a few times. This chain joins TRBV29-1 and TRBJ2-3; D is possibly TRBD1 (5 bases). The germline V and J ends were trimmed by 7 bases and 3 bases, with 17 bases remaining between them. This CDR3 spans 14 amino acids. Per germline, CDR1 SQVTM and CDR2 ANQGSEA. CDR3 DNA: TGCAGCGCTGGTAGGGGCATTAAAACAGATACGCAGTATTTT. It encodes CSAGRGIKTDTQYF.

The rearrangement uses TRBV28 and TRBJ2-1; 9 bases map to TRBD2. Germline V gene lookup returns CDR1 MDHEN and CDR2 SYDVKM. The CDR3 consists of 18 residues. J gave up 0 bases and V 5 bases, and 11 bases lay outside the gene matches. CDR3 nucleotide sequence: TGTGCCAGCAGTGAAATAAGACTAGCGGTCAGCTCCTACAATGAGCAGTTCTTC. It yields the protein CASSEIRLAVSSYNEQFF.

This clonotype was counted ten times or more. The chain links TRBV7-6 to TRBJ2-3, with 13 bases aligning to TRBD2. This CDR3 spans 17 amino acids. The germline CDR1 and CDR2 sequences are SGHVS and FNYEAQ. After removal of 2 bases from V and 3 bases from J, the junction contained 5 bases not matched to a gene. For the CDR3, the DNA is TGTGCCAGCAGCTTAACTAGCGGGAGGGCCGGGACAGATACGCAGTATTTT. Encoded protein: CASSLTSGRAGTDTQYF.

This clonotype was recorded a few times. This rearrangement joins TRBV29-1 to TRBJ1-2; D remains unclear. CDR1 SQVTM and CDR2 ANQGSEA come from the germline V gene. The CDR3 runs to 13 residues. V was clipped by 3 bases and J by 4 bases, with 12 bases between them. CDR3 coding DNA: TGCAGCGTTGATGGCCAGATTCCCTATGGCTACACCTTC. It translates to CSVDGQIPYGYTF.

There are a few counts of this clonotype. The gene calls are TRBV9 and TRBJ1-1; tentatively, D is TRBD1 (5 bases). The CDR3 sequence is 13 residues long. Germline V lookup: CDR1 SGDLS, CDR2 YYNGEE. Trimming pared 0 bases from V and 11 bases from J, leaving 14 bases between. CDR3 sequence: CASSVDVGAQAFF. The CDR3 DNA reads as TGTGCCAGCAGCGTAGATGTCGGGGCGCAGGCTTTCTTT. Based on the CDR3 plus reference TRBV9 and TRBJ1-1, the full variable domain is DSGVTQTPKHLITATGQRVTLRCSPRSGDLSVYWYQQSLDQGLQFLIQYYNGEERAKGNILERFSAQQFPDLHSELNLSSLELGDSALYFCASSVDVGAQAFFGQGTRLTVV.

This clonotype was seen only a few times. The chain is built from TRBV7-2 and TRBJ2-7; 10 nucleotides agree with TRBD2. The junction had 4 bases not matched to a gene; V was cut back by 6 bases and J by 2 bases. Per germline, CDR1 SGHTA and CDR2 FQGNSA. CDR3 length: 14 residues. The CDR3 loop is CASSFTSGTYEQYV. CDR3 in DNA: TGTGCCAGCAGTTTTACTAGCGGGACCTACGAGCAGTACGTC.

This clonotype occurred a few times. V gene TRBV14 combines with J gene TRBJ2-7, with D unclear. The CDR3 is made up of 14 amino acids. Trimming stripped 1 base from V and 3 bases from J, with 10 bases between. CDR1 is SGHDN, CDR2 FVKESK, per germline. CDR3 protein: CASSQVLHHYEQYV. CDR3 coding DNA: TGTGCCAGCAGCCAAGTCCTGCATCACTACGAGCAGTACGTC.

This clonotype was observed many times. This chain links TRBV28 with TRBJ2-3, with TRBD2 matching 7 bases. Germline assignment: CDR1 MDHEN and CDR2 SYDVKM. Trimming at V came to 8 bases and at J to 6 bases, leaving 5 bases not matched to a gene. The CDR3 is 12 amino acids. The CDR3 loop is CASGLDFDTQYF. As DNA, the CDR3 is TGTGCCAGCGGACTAGATTTTGATACGCAGTATTTT.

At least ten counts were recorded for this clonotype. The chain employs TRBV5-1 and TRBJ1-1; D is unclear. The CDR3 loop spans 13 amino acids. Trimming pared 0 bases from V and 2 bases from J, leaving 5 bases between. Germline-derived CDR1 and CDR2 are SGHRS and YFSETQ. The chain's CDR3 is CASSLEPNTEAFF. The CDR3 region has the DNA TGCGCCAGCAGCTTGGAACCAAACACTGAAGCTTTCTTT. The variable domain in full, completed from reference TRBV5-1 and TRBJ1-1, reads KAGVTQTPRYLIKTRGQQVTLSCSPISGHRSVSWYQQTPGQGLQFLFEYFSETQRNKGNFPGRFSGRQFSNSRSEMNVSTLELGDSALYLCASSLEPNTEAFFGQGTRLTVV.

In this sample, this clonotype turned up many times. This sequence joins TRBV29-1 and TRBJ2-1, with D maybe TRBD2 (5 bases). V lost 6 bases and J 4 bases, leaving 13 bases between the germline ends. This CDR3 region has 13 residues. The germline gives CDR1 SQVTM, CDR2 ANQGSEA. CDR3 DNA sequence: TGCAGCGTAAGTGCCGGGGTTTACAATGAGCAGTTCTTC. Translated, it gives CSVSAGVYNEQFF.

The chain couples TRBV7-2 to TRBJ2-3, with TRBD2 matching 15 bases. The CDR3 is 17 amino acids. Germline CDR1 is SGHTA and CDR2 is FQGNSA. V was clipped by 6 bases and J by 0 bases; unmatched bases: 4. This chain's CDR3 is CASRNGLAGGSTDTQYF. DNA for the CDR3: TGTGCCAGCAGAAATGGACTAGCGGGAGGGAGCACAGATACGCAGTATTTT. Complete variable domain (other parts from reference TRBV7-2 and TRBJ2-3): GAGVSQSPSNKVTEKGKDVELRCDPISGHTALYWYRQSLGQGLEFLIYFQGNSAPDKSGLPSDRFSAERTGGSVSTLTIQRTQQEDSAVYLCASRNGLAGGSTDTQYFGPGTRLTVL.